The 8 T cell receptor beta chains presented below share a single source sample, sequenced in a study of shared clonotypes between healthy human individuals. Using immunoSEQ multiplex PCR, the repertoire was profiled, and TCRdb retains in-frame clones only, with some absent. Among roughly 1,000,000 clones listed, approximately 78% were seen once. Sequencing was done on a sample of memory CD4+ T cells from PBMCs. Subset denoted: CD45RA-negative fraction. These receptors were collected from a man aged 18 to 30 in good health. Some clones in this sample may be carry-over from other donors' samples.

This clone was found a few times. CDR3 DNA sequence: TGTGCCAGCAACAAGGGGCTAGCGGGAGTGGGGGAGACCCAGTACTTC. Translating gives CASNKGLAGVGETQYF. The V gene is TRBV7-2, the J gene TRBJ2-5; 10 bases match TRBD2. Germline CDR1 SGHTA, CDR2 FQGNSA. V shed 7 bases, J shed 5 bases, and the junction held 13 bases outside the gene matches. The CDR3 spans 16 residues.

CDR3 coding DNA: TGTGCCAGCAGCAATCATGCGGCGGAAGGTGGGTACTTC. The encoded protein is CASSNHAAEGGYF. The chain has TRBV21-1 and TRBJ2-7; the table's D gene call, TRBD2, was not cross checked with the DNA. TRBV21-1 is a pseudogene segment. The CDR3 extends over 13 amino acids.

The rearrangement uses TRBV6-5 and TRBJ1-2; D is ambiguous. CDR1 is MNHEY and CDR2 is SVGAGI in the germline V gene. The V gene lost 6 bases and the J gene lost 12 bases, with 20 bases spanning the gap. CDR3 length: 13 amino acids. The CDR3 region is CASSPSPTYRDTF. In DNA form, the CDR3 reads TGTGCCAGCAGCCCTTCCCCCACCTACCGGGACACCTTC.

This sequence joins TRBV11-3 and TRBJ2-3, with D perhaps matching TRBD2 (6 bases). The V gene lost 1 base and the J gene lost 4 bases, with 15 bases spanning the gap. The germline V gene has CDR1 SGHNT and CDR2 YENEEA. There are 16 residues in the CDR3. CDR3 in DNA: TGTGCCAGCAGCTTAGGCTCCGTCGGGAGTGCAGATACGCAGTATTTT. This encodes CASSLGSVGSADTQYF.

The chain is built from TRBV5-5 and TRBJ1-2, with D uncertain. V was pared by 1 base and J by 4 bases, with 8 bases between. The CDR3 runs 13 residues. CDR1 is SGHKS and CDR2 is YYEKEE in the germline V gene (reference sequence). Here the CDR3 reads CASSLHVSYGYTF. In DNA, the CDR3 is TGTGCCAGCAGCTTGCACGTTTCCTATGGCTACACCTTC.

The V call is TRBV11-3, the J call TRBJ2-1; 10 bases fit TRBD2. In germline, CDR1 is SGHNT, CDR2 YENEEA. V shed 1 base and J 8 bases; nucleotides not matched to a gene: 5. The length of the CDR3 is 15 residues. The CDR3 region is CASSLGLAGEDEQFF. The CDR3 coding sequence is TGTGCCAGCAGCTTAGGTCTAGCGGGAGAAGATGAGCAGTTCTTC.

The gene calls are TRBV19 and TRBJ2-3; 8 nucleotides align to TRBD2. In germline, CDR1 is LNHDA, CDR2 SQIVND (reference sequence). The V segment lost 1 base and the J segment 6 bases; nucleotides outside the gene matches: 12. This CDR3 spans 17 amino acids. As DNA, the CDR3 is TGTGCCAGTAGTATAGCGTATAGCGGGACTATCTTTGATACGCAGTATTTT. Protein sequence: CASSIAYSGTIFDTQYF.

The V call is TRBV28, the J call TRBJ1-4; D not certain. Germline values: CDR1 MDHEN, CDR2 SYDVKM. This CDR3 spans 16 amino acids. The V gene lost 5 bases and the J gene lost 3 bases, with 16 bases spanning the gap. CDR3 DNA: TGTGCCAGCAGTCCCGCGGGGTTGAGGGCTAATGAAAAACTGTTTTTT. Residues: CASSPAGLRANEKLFF.